This TCR beta chain came from a study of Graves' ophthalmopathy and Graves' hyperthyroidism (dated by TCRdb to between 2017 and 2018). Describing the broader study: Stable hyperthyroidism was defined as no progression to ophthalmopathy within 18 months of follow-up. TCR beta repertoire signatures were used to distinguish Graves' ophthalmopathy from Graves' hyperthyroidism and to predict progression to ophthalmopathy. In total, approximately 140 blood samples were TCR-sequenced: 40 to 45 ophthalmopathy, 75 hyperthyroidism and about 17 hyperthyroidism-to-ophthalmopathy patients. To explore V-J signatures that distinguish ophthalmopathy from hyperthyroidism, a discovery set of about a hundred patients was enrolled, made up of roughly 41 with ophthalmopathy and 55 to 65 with stable hyperthyroidism. An independent validation cohort was composed of some 18 hyperthyroidism patients and some 16 patients who later progressed from hyperthyroidism to ophthalmopathy. In about six hyperthyroidism patients, the T-cell repertoire of thyroid tissue was compared with the T-cell repertoire of blood. After sampling, hyperthyroidism patients received methimazole starting at 30 mg daily, and ophthalmopathy patients received high-dose intravenous methylprednisolone.

Hyperthyroidism patients were newly diagnosed, with disease duration under 2 months, and aged 18 to 65 years. Patients were excluded if they had other autoimmune diseases, uncontrolled infections, pregnancy or lactation. Diagnosis relied on clinical symptoms, serum thyroxine, TRAb, thyroid ultrasound and orbital computed tomography. Total RNA was extracted with Trizol reagent and quality-checked on an Agilent 2100 Bioanalyzer. For repertoire sequencing, TCR beta CDR3 regions were amplified from RNA transcripts. HTBI primers and the Qiagen OneStep RT-PCR kit were used in a first-round RT-PCR, which was followed by a second-round multiplex PCR, size selection and purification. Libraries were sequenced paired-end with 100 bp reads on an Illumina HiSeq2000. In the source study's methods: SOAPnuke was used to process the reads, throwing out any read that had adapters, had uncalled bases, had a mean Phred below 15, or lacked an exact constant-primer or identifier match. COPE v1.2.5 was used to merge the high-quality paired reads. Each unique nucleotide sequence was defined as a clonotype, and clonotypes were aligned to IMGT TRB V, D and J references with MiTCR v1.1. The analysis was limited to V-J combinations with a frequency above 0.0001, which together covered approximately 99% of repertoires. For each V-J combination, a TCR clonal expansion and chaos score was defined as F50 clonal expansion divided by the chaos observed in the TCRdist matrix. Welch's t-statistics and random forest were used to narrow the features down to approximately twelve V-J combinations, which were then fed into a naive Bayes classifier. Thyroid-blood repertoire similarity was quantified with the Morisita-Horn index. In TCRdb, the public reads were trimmed at Q25 with fastp and aligned with MiXCR, with productive beta chains retained. When rows share a CDR3 protein, they turn into one entry using the most common DNA and genes. Clone size and V and J calls follow TCRdb, not the original study. The sample includes around 1.1 million distinct CDR3 sequences, with roughly 35% observed a single time. The biggest ten clones account for 11% of the sample.

The paper's findings and limits, for the study overall: In validation, the model predicted ophthalmopathy progression with about 70% sensitivity and less than 80% specificity; fewer than 15 predicted patients were CT-confirmed with GO in a median of around 6 months. Sample size was not predetermined statistically, and investigators were not blinded to group allocation. Most of the expanded thyroid clonotypes with a frequency above 0.001 were also detected in blood, and it was suggested that the thyroid immune response may be reflected by blood repertoires. The 13-signature model separated ophthalmopathy from stable hyperthyroidism with 87.88% sensitivity and about 81% specificity in cross-validation, and 80%/75% in the test set.

Unmatched junction bases come to 9, with V trimmed by 6 bases and J by 3 bases. The germline V gene sets CDR1 to SQVTM and CDR2 to ANQGSEA. From the cysteine through the phenylalanine, the CDR3 covers 15 amino acids. Here the CDR3 DNA is all that survives: 45 bases in frame from base 1. This clonotype has at least ten counts. The antigen this receptor binds is unknown. No much larger clone exists at a distance of one base, and base qualities are not known. The chain uses TRBV29-1 and TRBJ2-2; 8 nucleotides in the junction match TRBD1. Specimen: peripheral blood or thyroid tissue (not recorded which). This TCR was sampled from an adult man with Graves' hyperthyroidism. For the CDR3, the sequence is CSVSPGTGYTGELFF. In nucleotides, the sequence is TGCAGCGTGAGCCCCGGGACAGGTTACACCGGGGAGCTGTTTTTT.